This entry concerns a single TCR beta chain. The table lists this clonotype with many counts. Its antigen is currently not known. The record has no base qualities; no much larger clone is one base away. The iRepertoire nested amplicon-rescue multiplex PCR (arm-PCR) platform was used to amplify TCR alpha and beta CDR3 regions from RNA. For one-step reverse transcription and amplification, about 90-400 ng of tissue mRNA or PBMC total RNA was used as input. Following bead purification, Illumina adapters were added by a secondary multiplex PCR, and the libraries were gel-purified between 200 and 400 bp. Internal 6-nucleotide barcodes were carried by the libraries and were used for demultiplexing. Libraries were sequenced on an Illumina MiSeq with 2x220 or 2x250 nucleotide paired-end reads. As for the original processing: Paired reads were merged using FLASH 1.2.11 and aligned with BWA-MEM to the GRCh37 human genome, and TRA and TRB reads were then extracted. V and J assignment used an IMGT-derived reference of cassette sequences and CDR3 motifs that included pseudogenes. Three-frame translation of reads was performed, and productive CDR3s were defined as those with a C...FGXG motif and no stop codons. Clonotypes were defined as unique combinations of V-J cassette pair and CDR3 amino acid sequence. Reads were filtered by Hamming distance, thresholded by each sample's sequence error rate in mapped regions. In TCRdb, the public reads were trimmed at Q25 with fastp and aligned with MiXCR, with productive beta chains retained. Duplicate CDR3 protein sequences are folded into a single record with the most common DNA and genes. The V and J calls come from TCRdb's annotation, not from the publication. This sample gives more than 95,000 distinct CDR3 sequences in total; about 23% of them show up just once. The ten most abundant clones make up over 12% of the sample.

These data are taken from a study of glioma-infiltrating T cells (dated by TCRdb to about 2016). Broadly, across the study: Glioma tissue, non-neoplastic brain tissue and matched peripheral blood mononuclear cells were used as sources from which TCR alpha- and beta-chain repertoires were sequenced. The paired cohort was made up of three low-grade glioma patients, about 8 primary glioblastoma patients and three non-glioma patients who contributed non-neoplastic brain tissue. To gauge divergence between tissue and blood T-cell populations, every tissue-infiltrating repertoire was compared against the peripheral blood repertoire from the same patient. General conclusions and limits of the study: In non-neoplastic patients, VJ-independent divergence between tissue and blood fell below expectation, whereas in all gliomas, and especially in low-grade gliomas, the divergence rose above expectation. Tissue and blood shared very few CDR3 sequences, a result attributed to high CDR3 diversity and limited sampling. Group comparisons were based on small numbers of patients: three non-neoplastic, three low-grade glioma and 7 to 9 glioblastoma patients.

The germline V gene sets CDR1 to SGHVS and CDR2 to FNYEAQ. The CDR3 measures 17 amino acids from cysteine to phenylalanine. CDR3 DNA is the only sequence kept; it has 51 bases, read in frame from the first base. Relative to germline, V is missing 2 bases and J is missing 3 bases, with 6 bases of the junction outside any gene match. Recombination connected TRBV7-6 to TRBJ2-3; 12 bases in the middle match TRBD2. The material sequenced was glioma tissue, nonneoplastic brain tissue, or PBMCs (not recorded which). The TCR was taken from a human donor with low-grade glioma or glioblastoma, undergoing nonglioma brain surgery, or in good health (not recorded which). Read as DNA, the sequence is TGTGCCAGCAGCTTACTAGCGGGAGGGCTGGAAACAGATACGCAGTATTTT. The resulting protein is CASSLLAGGLETDTQYF. Extended through the reference TRBV7-6 and TRBJ2-3 proteins, this CDR3 yields the full variable domain: GAGVSQSPRYKVTKRGQDVALRCDPISGHVSLYWYRQALGQGPEFLTYFNYEAQQDKSGLPNDRFSAERPEGSISTLTIQRTEQRDSAMYRCASSLLAGGLETDTQYFGPGTRLTVL.